The text below deals with one TCR beta chain. This sample was included in a study of blood T cell repertoires in COVID-19. Study background: Whether acute or convalescent, the COVID-19 samples came from the United States, Italy and Spain. Nucleic acid was either cDNA or gDNA, and it came from T cells, B-cell-depleted T cells, or PBMCs.

Original processing methods: Reference gene primers were amplified, and this amplification served to estimate nucleated cell counts. Only in-frame clones appear in the TCRdb table, and some are missing; sequencing was by immunoSEQ multiplex PCR. D and trimming were read from the DNA, whereas the V and J calls and clone size are those reported in that table. There are about 410,000 clones in the sample; roughly 89% occur only once, and about 1.5% lies in the top ten. CDR1 and CDR2 (germline): SGHNT, YYREEE (reference sequence). The CDR3 is 13 residues long. The V gene lost 0 bases and the J gene lost 5 bases, with 8 bases spanning the gap.

The sequencing sample was made of peripheral blood. This receptor was taken from a woman aged 25 to 39 with active or convalescent COVID-19. The gene calls are TRBV5-4 and TRBJ2-5; D is undetermined. The CDR3: CASSLVSIETQYF. CDR3 DNA: TGTGCCAGCAGCTTGGTTAGCATCGAGACCCAGTACTTC. The whole variable domain, remainder taken from reference TRBV5-4 and TRBJ2-5, is ETGVTQSPTHLIKTRGQQVTLRCSSQSGHNTVSWYQQALGQGPQFIFQYYREEENGRGNFPPRFSGLQFPNYSSELNVNALELDDSALYLCASSLVSIETQYFGPGTRLLVL.